Presented here are 25 T cell receptor beta chains from one specimen sequenced in a study of blood T cells in healthy people across ages. A sample-barcoded 5' primer and a J-beta primer mix were used in a second PCR of roughly 7 to 11 cycles. TCRdb ran MiXCR on the 5' RACE reads and lists one entry per CDR3 protein. The table has approximately 2,000,000 distinct CDR3 sequences, 35% to 50% seen once. Material: blood. Receptors were obtained from a human donor in good health.

The chain combines TRBV10-3 with TRBJ2-7, with D unclear. The length of the CDR3 is 14 residues. Trimming took 11 bases from V and 2 from J, leaving 19 bases between them. Per the germline V gene, CDR1 is ENHRY and CDR2 is SYGVKD. The CDR3 DNA sequence: TGTGCCTCCCAGGTTGATCGGGCGGCCTACGAGCAGTACTTC. This encodes CASQVDRAAYEQYF.

The gene calls are TRBV6-1 and TRBJ2-7; no clear D gene. Germline lookup yields CDR1 MNHNS and CDR2 SASEGT. The CDR3 is 15 amino acids. Between the trimmed V and J ends, which lost 1 base and 3 bases, there was a span of 13 bases. CDR3 in amino acids: CASSEGTGPDYEQYF. DNA for the CDR3: TGTGCCAGCAGTGAAGGGACGGGTCCGGACTACGAGCAGTACTTC.

This clonotype has just a few counts. The chain links TRBV7-8 to TRBJ1-2, with D possibly being TRBD1 (6 bases). The CDR3 runs 15 residues. CDR1 is SGHVS, CDR2 FQNEAQ, per germline. Trimming cost V 5 bases and J 0 bases, with 13 bases left between them. The DNA of the CDR3 is TGTGCCAGCAGCCCCGGGACAACCTCTAACTATGGCTACACCTTC. Translation gives CASSPGTTSNYGYTF.

The chain is built from TRBV16 and TRBJ1-1; possibly TRBD1 for D (5 bases). CDR1 KGHSY and CDR2 FQNENV come from the germline V gene. CDR3 length: 15 amino acids. With 5 bases removed from V and 1 base from J, the gap between germline ends came to 14 bases. CDR3 residues: CASSDWGDANTEAFF. The CDR3 DNA is TGTGCCAGCAGCGACTGGGGGGATGCGAACACTGAAGCTTTCTTT.

This clonotype was observed a few times. The rearrangement joins TRBV29-1 to TRBJ1-5; D call uncertain. This CDR3 comprises 10 residues. Germline V lookup: CDR1 SQVTM, CDR2 ANQGSEA. V lost 4 bases and J lost 7, with 5 bases in between. The CDR3 sequence: CSVGAQPQHF. CDR3 bases: TGCAGCGTTGGAGCCCAGCCCCAGCATTTT.

Only one count was recorded for this clonotype. This may be a read error, as it is one base from a much larger clone. The rearrangement joins TRBV6-1 to TRBJ2-5; TRBD1 matches 11 bases. The J call is in doubt because the DNA end fits TRBJ2-7 better. CDR1 MNHNS and CDR2 SASEGT come from the germline V gene. The CDR3 is made up of 16 amino acids. For the CDR3, the DNA is TGTGCCAGCAGTGAAGCGATGGGACAGGGGGAAGGCGAGCAGTACTTC. Translation gives CASSEAMGQGEGEQYF.

J is TRBJ1-1 and V is TRBV6-5; 7 nucleotides match TRBD1. Losses at the gene ends were 0 bases for V and 5 bases for J; bases not matched to a gene: 9. CDR1 is MNHEY and CDR2 is SVGAGI in the germline V gene. The CDR3 consists of 16 residues. In DNA form, the CDR3 reads TGTGCCAGCAGTTACTCAGGGGGCCGTGCGGGGACTGAAGCTTTCTTT. Its translation: CASSYSGGRAGTEAFF.

The CDR3 region is CASSLERRMQYF. The CDR3 DNA follows: TGTGCCAGCTCACTCGAGCGGCGGATGCAGTATTTT. The chain joins TRBV3-1 to TRBJ2-3; D perhaps matches TRBD2 (5 bases). With 8 bases removed from V and 11 bases from J, the gap between germline ends came to 17 bases. Germline CDR1 reads LGHDT; CDR2 reads YNNKEL (reference sequence). The CDR3 runs 12 residues.

This chain joins TRBV30 and TRBJ2-7; TRBD2 matches at 13 bases. V lost 3 bases to trimming and J lost 7 bases; unmatched junction nucleotides: 3. In germline, CDR1 is GTSNPN, CDR2 SVGIG (reference sequence). The CDR3 consists of 13 residues. The CDR3 nucleotides are TGTGCCTGGAGACGGACTAGCGGGGGTGAGCAGTACTTC. Protein product: CAWRRTSGGEQYF.

As DNA, the CDR3 is TGTGCCAGCAGTTTAGGGTTGCTGGCGGGTCCTGGGGCCAACGTCCTGACTTTC. Translation: CASSLGLLAGPGANVLTF. V and J are TRBV12-3 or TRBV12-4 and TRBJ2-6; D perhaps matches TRBD2 (5 bases). This CDR3 comprises 18 residues. The ends were cut back, 1 base at V and 2 bases at J, with 15 bases in the middle.

This clonotype has a handful of counts. The chain links TRBV7-2 to TRBJ2-1; D unresolved. The CDR3 totals 13 residues. Per the germline V gene, CDR1 is SGHTA and CDR2 is FQGNSA. Between the trimmed V and J ends, which lost 2 bases and 9 bases, there was a span of 11 bases. CDR3 coding DNA: TGTGCCAGCAGCTTACTGGGGTCATTTGAGCAGTTCTTC. Encoded protein: CASSLLGSFEQFF.

The chain has TRBV7-8 and TRBJ2-4; D is perhaps TRBD1 (6 bases). This CDR3 is 13 amino acids long. Per the germline V gene, CDR1 is SGHVS and CDR2 is FQNEAQ. V was clipped by 2 bases and J by 5 bases, with 7 bases between them. The CDR3 region has the DNA TGTGCCAGCAGCTTAAACAGGGAAAACATTCAGTACTTC. This codes for CASSLNRENIQYF.

This clonotype came up a few times. This chain connects TRBV7-2 to TRBJ2-1; D might be TRBD1 (6 bases). The V end lost 4 bases, the J end lost 9 bases, and 19 bases lay between the germline ends. Per germline, CDR1 SGHTA and CDR2 FQGNSA. The CDR3 is 15 residues long. The CDR3 loop reads CASSSNSYRASEQFF. CDR3 nucleotide sequence: TGTGCCAGCAGCTCTAACAGTTACAGGGCTAGTGAGCAGTTCTTC.

The chain couples TRBV5-1 to TRBJ2-1; tentatively, D is TRBD2 (5 bases). V was shortened by 2 bases and J by 5 bases, with 14 bases between the two germline ends. CDR1 is SGHRS and CDR2 is YFSETQ in the germline V gene. The CDR3 has 15 residues. The CDR3 reads CASSLIAAANNEQFF. The CDR3 DNA sequence: TGCGCCAGCAGCTTAATTGCAGCGGCAAACAATGAGCAGTTCTTC.

V is TRBV20-1 and J is TRBJ1-2, with D unresolved. V gave up 4 bases and J gave up 8 bases, with 11 bases separating them. The CDR3 has 11 amino acids. Germline assignment: CDR1 DFQATT and CDR2 SNEGSKA (reference sequence). This chain's CDR3 is CSAICNGGYTF. The DNA for the CDR3 is TGCAGTGCTATTTGCAACGGAGGCTACACCTTC.

This clonotype was recorded a few times. The chain joins TRBV27 to TRBJ2-1, with D perhaps TRBD1 (6 bases). This CDR3 contains 15 residues. Germline assignment: CDR1 MNHEY and CDR2 SMNVEV (reference sequence). V lost 5 bases and J lost 3, with 14 bases in between. CDR3 coding DNA: TGTGCCAGCAGTCCTTACGCAGGGGACTACAATGAGCAGTTCTTC. Translated, it gives CASSPYAGDYNEQFF.

This clonotype was detected a few times. The chain has TRBV27 and TRBJ1-5, with 9 bases that match TRBD1. Germline values: CDR1 MNHEY, CDR2 SMNVEV (reference sequence). V trimming: 5 bases; J trimming: 4 bases; junction bases outside the gene matches: 3. The CDR3 extends over 14 amino acids. CDR3: CASSIGQGNQPQHF. CDR3 nucleotide sequence: TGTGCCAGCAGTATAGGACAGGGGAATCAGCCCCAGCATTTT.

The chain recombines TRBV7-3 with TRBJ2-5; D remains ambiguous. Germline CDR1 is SGHTA and CDR2 is FQGTGA. V lost 4 bases and J lost 2, with 11 bases in between. The length of the CDR3 is 14 residues. CDR3 bases: TGTGCCAGCAGCTCCAACGGGCCACAAGAGACCCAGTACTTC. It codes for CASSSNGPQETQYF.

This clonotype was counted a few times. V is TRBV14 and J is TRBJ1-2, with D unresolved. The V end lost 0 bases, the J end lost 7 bases, and 9 bases lay between the germline ends. This CDR3 spans 13 amino acids. CDR1 and CDR2 (germline): SGHDN, FVKESK. CDR3 sequence: CASSQENGFGYTF. CDR3 DNA: TGTGCCAGCAGCCAAGAGAACGGGTTTGGCTACACCTTC.

This clonotype was seen more than once but under ten times. V and J are TRBV12-3 or TRBV12-4 and TRBJ2-3, with TRBD1 identical over 8 bases. With 7 bases clipped from V and 3 bases from J, the junction kept 9 bases outside the gene matches. The CDR3 is 15 amino acids. DNA of the CDR3: TGTGCCAGCACCGCAGGGACAGGTAGTACAGATACGCAGTATTTT. Translated, it gives CASTAGTGSTDTQYF.

V is TRBV15 and J is TRBJ2-3; 8 nucleotides agree with TRBD1. The CDR3 sequence is 19 residues long. J lost 0 bases, V lost 5 bases, and 16 bases had no gene match. Looked up from germline, CDR1 is LNHNV and CDR2 is YYDKDF (reference sequence). CDR3 sequence reads: CATSSVGQGIQTSTDTQYF. DNA for the CDR3: TGTGCCACCAGCTCCGTCGGACAGGGCATACAAACTAGCACAGATACGCAGTATTTT.

This clonotype was seen ten or more times. This chain joins TRBV4-2 and TRBJ2-3; TRBD2 aligns across 11 bases. V trimming: 0 bases; J trimming: 5 bases; junction bases outside the gene matches: 4. Germline V lookup: CDR1 LGHNA, CDR2 YNFKEQ. CDR3 length: 16 amino acids. The CDR3 DNA is TGTGCCAGCAGCCAAGATCCTAGCGGGGGGAGAGATACGCAGTATTTT. Translating it yields CASSQDPSGGRDTQYF.

This clonotype was seen a few times. This chain uses TRBV12-3 or TRBV12-4 with TRBJ2-7; a possible D gene is TRBD2 (6 bases). The CDR3 is made up of 13 amino acids. V lost 4 bases and J lost 9, with 16 bases in between. Here the CDR3 DNA reads TGTGCCAGCAGTTCTAGAGGGGACTTGTTGCAGTACTTC. Translated, it gives CASSSRGDLLQYF.

The chain couples TRBV11-2 to TRBJ2-5; no firm D call. The CDR3 sequence is 14 residues long. The germline V and J ends were trimmed by 5 bases and 1 base, with 11 bases remaining between them. The germline V gene encodes CDR1 SGHAT and CDR2 FQNNGV. The CDR3 nucleotides read TGTGCCAGCAGCCCCCGTAAGGCCCAAGAGACCCAGTACTTC. Protein: CASSPRKAQETQYF.

The chain joins TRBV6-5 to TRBJ2-6; TRBD1 might be the D (6 bases). There are 18 residues in the CDR3. V was clipped by 4 bases and J by 0 bases, with 16 bases between them. Germline V gives CDR1 MNHEY, CDR2 SVGAGI. This CDR3 reads CASSFRTVGYSGANVLTF. CDR3 nucleotides: TGTGCCAGCAGTTTCAGGACAGTAGGTTACTCTGGGGCCAACGTCCTGACTTTC.